The rows below give T cell receptor beta chains drawn from one sample of a study of T cells in Graves' hyperthyroidism and ophthalmopathy. In TCRdb, the multiplex PCR reads were re-called with MiXCR into one record per CDR3 protein. The data show approximately 600,000 distinct CDR3 sequences, 12% to 15% seen once. Sequenced material: blood. All receptors come from a woman aged 18-29 years with Graves' ophthalmopathy. Each CDR3 is given with its conserved first and last residue. Fields, in order: J gene, D gene, V gene, clone size, CDR3 protein, CDR3 DNA. The D gene is left open where the match is weak. Expanded clones get a size class; other rows say once, few or many, or leave the size out.

j_gene: TRBJ2-4
d_gene: -
v_gene: TRBV6-5
abundance: many
CDR3aa: CASSYSAGQKNIQYF
CDR3nt: TGTGCCAGCAGTTACTCGGCAGGGCAAAAAAACATTCAGTACTTC

j_gene: TRBJ2-7
d_gene: -
v_gene: TRBV13
abundance: few
CDR3aa: CASSLEGSIYEQYF
CDR3nt: TGTGCCAGCAGCTTAGAGGGGAGCATCTACGAGCAGTACTTC

j_gene: TRBJ2-1
d_gene: -
v_gene: TRBV27
abundance: many
CDR3aa: CASRVRENNEQFF
CDR3nt: TGTGCCAGCAGGGTGAGAGAAAACAATGAGCAGTTCTTC

j_gene: TRBJ2-3
d_gene: -
v_gene: TRBV7-8
abundance: many
CDR3aa: CASSLDGTSTDTQYF
CDR3nt: TGTGCCAGCAGCTTAGATGGGACTAGCACAGATACGCAGTATTTT

j_gene: TRBJ1-1
d_gene: -
v_gene: TRBV28
abundance: many
CDR3aa: CASSPSGPQGHLNTEAFF
CDR3nt: TGTGCCAGCAGTCCCTCCGGCCCCCAGGGACACCTGAACACTGAAGCTTTCTTT

j_gene: TRBJ1-1
d_gene: TRBD1
v_gene: TRBV12-3/TRBV12-4
abundance: many
CDR3aa: CASSSRGTGEYTEAFF
CDR3nt: TGTGCCAGCAGTTCCAGGGGGACAGGCGAATACACTGAAGCTTTCTTT

j_gene: TRBJ2-1
d_gene: TRBD2
v_gene: TRBV27
abundance: many
CDR3aa: CASSPGTRRRYNEQFF
CDR3nt: TGTGCCAGCAGTCCCGGGACTAGGCGGCGGTACAATGAGCAGTTCTTC

j_gene: TRBJ2-5
d_gene: TRBD2
v_gene: TRBV20-1
abundance: few
CDR3aa: CSATLDGLAPAETQYF
CDR3nt: TGCAGTGCTACATTAGATGGACTAGCGCCAGCAGAGACCCAGTACTTC

j_gene: TRBJ2-5
d_gene: TRBD1
v_gene: TRBV7-2
abundance: few
CDR3aa: CASSYVTGPQETQYF
CDR3nt: TGTGCCAGCAGCTACGTGACAGGGCCACAAGAGACCCAGTACTTC

j_gene: TRBJ2-1
d_gene: TRBD2
v_gene: TRBV19
abundance: -
CDR3aa: CASSLGAGGGEQFF
CDR3nt: TGTGCCAGTAGTCTAGGAGCGGGAGGGGGTGAGCAGTTCTTC

j_gene: TRBJ1-1
d_gene: -
v_gene: TRBV28
abundance: few
CDR3aa: CASTLRVEQGRDTEAFF
CDR3nt: TGTGCCAGCACCCTGCGGGTTGAACAGGGACGGGACACTGAAGCTTTCTTT

j_gene: TRBJ1-1
d_gene: -
v_gene: TRBV19
abundance: -
CDR3aa: CASSPRSTEAFF
CDR3nt: TGTGCCAGTAGTCCACGTAGTACTGAAGCTTTCTTT